These T cell receptor beta chains were read from a single sample in a study of neurological immune-mediated disorders. TCRdb fed the 5' RACE reads into MiXCR, producing one record per CDR3 protein. The table lists approximately 90,000 distinct CDR3 sequences, around 3.3% of them singletons. Specimen: PBMCs. These receptor sequences come from a woman aged 18-29 years with multiple sclerosis. Each CDR3 is given with its conserved first and last residue. A D gene is named only where the DNA matches it firmly. Expanded clones are given a class, and other clones once, few, many or no size at all.

TRBV5-6,TRBJ2-1,NA,many,TGTGCCAGCAGCTGGATGAATGAGCAGTTCTTC,CASSWMNEQFF
TRBV10-2,TRBJ1-2,TRBD1,many,TGCGCCAGCCGGGACAGGAACTATGGCTACACCTTC,CASRDRNYGYTF
TRBV5-1,TRBJ1-1,NA,many,TGCGCCAGCAGCTTATCGGGGCGAAACACTGAAGCTTTCTTT,CASSLSGRNTEAFF
TRBV5-4,TRBJ2-7,TRBD1,many,TGTGCCAGCAGCTTGAGGTCAGGGGGAACCGAGCAGTACTTC,CASSLRSGGTEQYF
TRBV3-1,TRBJ1-3,NA,many,TGTGCCAGCAGCCAAGAACATCAGGGGCTTAAAAGAAACACCATATATTTT,CASSQEHQGLKRNTIYF
TRBV3-1,TRBJ1-3,NA,many,TGTGCCAGCAGCCAAACGGACTCTGGAAACACCATATATTTT,CASSQTDSGNTIYF
TRBV18,TRBJ2-2,NA,NA,TGTGCCAGCTCACCGAACCGGGAGCTGTTTTTT,CASSPNRELFF
TRBV6-5,TRBJ2-1,TRBD2,many,TGTGCCAGCAGCGGGGGGGCCTATGAGCAGTTCTTC,CASSGGAYEQFF
TRBV6-6,TRBJ2-2,TRBD1,many,TGTGCCAGCAGTTACTCGAGGACAGGGGAAACCGGGGAGCTGTTTTTT,CASSYSRTGETGELFF
TRBV20-1,TRBJ2-1,NA,many,TGCAGTGCTAGAGAAGCAGGGCTGATCTACAATGAGCAGTTCTTC,CSAREAGLIYNEQFF
TRBV5-6,TRBJ1-3,NA,many,TGTGCCAGCAGCCCGCGCCCGAGGGGAAATGGAAACACCATATATTTT,CASSPRPRGNGNTIYF
TRBV20-1,TRBJ1-3,NA,NA,TGCAGTGCTAGCCATGGAAAAAACATATATTTT,CSASHGKNIYF
TRBV19,TRBJ2-2,NA,NA,TGTGCCAGTAGTATATCGGCAGGGATGGCCGGGGAGCTGTTTTTT,CASSISAGMAGELFF
TRBV28,TRBJ2-3,NA,many,TGTGCCAGCAGTGACCCTCCCACAGATACGCAGTATTTT,CASSDPPTDTQYF
TRBV5-1,TRBJ1-1,NA,many,TGCGCCAGCAGTAACGGACAGCGGGTTACTGAAGCTTTCTTT,CASSNGQRVTEAFF
TRBV6-2/TRBV6-3,TRBJ2-1,NA,many,TGTGCCAGCAGTTACTCATCCGAGGGTAAACAGTTCTTC,CASSYSSEGKQFF
TRBV6-4,TRBJ2-1,NA,many,TGTGCCAGCAGCGCACCCCAGTCGCGAGTTAACAATGAGCAGTTCTTC,CASSAPQSRVNNEQFF
TRBV2,TRBJ2-5,TRBD2,many,TGTGCCAGCAGTCCACCTGCGGGAGCATGGGAGACCCAGTACTTC,CASSPPAGAWETQYF
TRBV20-1,TRBJ1-5,NA,many,TGCAGTGCTAGCCCAAGCAGGGGAAATCAGCCCCAGCATTTT,CSASPSRGNQPQHF
TRBV20-1,TRBJ1-2,NA,NA,TGCAGTGATAGGGGGGGAAATTATGGCTACACCTTC,CSDRGGNYGYTF
TRBV20-1,TRBJ2-7,NA,many,TGCAGTGCTAGAAGTACGACAGGGACTCGCGAGCAGTACTTC,CSARSTTGTREQYF
TRBV20-1,TRBJ2-2,NA,few,TGCAGTGCTAGAGAAAGGGGAAACACCGGGGAGCTGTTTTTT,CSARERGNTGELFF
TRBV27,TRBJ2-3,NA,many,TGTGCCAGCATGCTGACTAGCACAGATACGCAGTATTTT,CASMLTSTDTQYF
TRBV28,TRBJ1-4,TRBD1,many,TGTGCCAGCAGCCCAGGGGGAACGAATGAAAAACTGTTTTTT,CASSPGGTNEKLFF
TRBV6-6,TRBJ1-2,TRBD1,many,TGTGCCAGCAGAGCGGGACAGTGGGATGGCTACACCTTC,CASRAGQWDGYTF
TRBV6-5,TRBJ1-2,TRBD1,many,TGTGCCAGCAGACCTTATATGGGGACAGAACGCTACACCTTC,CASRPYMGTERYTF
TRBV6-2/TRBV6-3,TRBJ2-7,TRBD1,many,TGTGCCAGCAGAGCTTGGACAGGGGGCTCCTACGAGCAGTACTTC,CASRAWTGGSYEQYF
TRBV20-1,TRBJ2-5,TRBD2,many,TGCAGTGCTAGTCCCTTAGCGGGGGGTAAAGAGACCCAGTACTTC,CSASPLAGGKETQYF
TRBV6-5,TRBJ1-6,TRBD1,many,TGTGCCAGCAGTTACTGGGCAGGGGGATATAATTCACCCCTCCACTTT,CASSYWAGGYNSPLHF
TRBV5-1,TRBJ2-7,TRBD2,many,TGCGCCAGCAGGGACCGACTAGCGGGGGACAAGCAGTACTTC,CASRDRLAGDKQYF
TRBV20-1,TRBJ1-3,NA,many,TGCAGTGCTAGAGGGGGCGCGGGAAACACCATATATTTT,CSARGGAGNTIYF
TRBV7-9,TRBJ2-3,NA,many,TGTGCCAGCAGCCCAACCGGGACACGGTGGAAAGATACGCAGTATTTT,CASSPTGTRWKDTQYF
TRBV5-6,TRBJ2-1,TRBD1,few,TGTGCCAGCAGCGGGACAGCCTCCTACAATGAGCAGTTCTTC,CASSGTASYNEQFF
TRBV18,TRBJ2-7,TRBD1,many,TGTGCCAGCTCACCACAGGGGGCCGTGCAGTACTTC,CASSPQGAVQYF
TRBV20-1,TRBJ2-7,NA,many,TGCAGTGCTAGAGGAACCGGCCTCTCCTACGAGCAGTACTTC,CSARGTGLSYEQYF
TRBV11-3,TRBJ2-1,TRBD2,many,TGTGCCAGCAGCCAAACTAGCGGGAGCTATGAGCAGTTCTTC,CASSQTSGSYEQFF
TRBV10-3,TRBJ1-3,NA,many,TGTGCCATCAGTGATCCTCAGACAGCTCGTAGAAACACCATATATTTT,CAISDPQTARRNTIYF